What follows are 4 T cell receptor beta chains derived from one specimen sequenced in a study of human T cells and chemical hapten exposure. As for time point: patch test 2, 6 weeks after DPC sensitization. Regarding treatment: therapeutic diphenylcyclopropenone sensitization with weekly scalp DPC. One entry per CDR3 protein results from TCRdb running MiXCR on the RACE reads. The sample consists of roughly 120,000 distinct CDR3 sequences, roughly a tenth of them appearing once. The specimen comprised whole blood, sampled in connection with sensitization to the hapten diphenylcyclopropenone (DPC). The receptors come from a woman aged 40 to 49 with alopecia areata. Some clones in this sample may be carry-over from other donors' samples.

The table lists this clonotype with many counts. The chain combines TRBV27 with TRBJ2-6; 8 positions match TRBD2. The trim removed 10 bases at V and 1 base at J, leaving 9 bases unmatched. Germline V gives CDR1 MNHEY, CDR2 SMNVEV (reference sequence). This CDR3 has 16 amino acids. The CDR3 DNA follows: TGTGCCACCTCAAGCGGGGGCTCATCTGGGGCCAACGTCCTGACTTTC. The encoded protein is CATSSGGSSGANVLTF.

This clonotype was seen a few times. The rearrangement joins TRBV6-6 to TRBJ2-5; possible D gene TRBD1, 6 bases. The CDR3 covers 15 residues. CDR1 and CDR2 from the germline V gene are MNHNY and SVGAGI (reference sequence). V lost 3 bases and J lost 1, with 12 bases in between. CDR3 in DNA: TGTGCCAGCAGTTATCCGACAGGCCGCCAAGAGACCCAGTACTTC. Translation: CASSYPTGRQETQYF.

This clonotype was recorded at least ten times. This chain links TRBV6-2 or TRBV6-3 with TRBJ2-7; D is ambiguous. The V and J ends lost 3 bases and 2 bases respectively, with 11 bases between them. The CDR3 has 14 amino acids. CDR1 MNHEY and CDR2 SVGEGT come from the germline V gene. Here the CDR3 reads CASSYGSRPYEQYF. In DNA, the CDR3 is TGTGCCAGCAGTTATGGCTCCAGACCCTACGAGCAGTACTTC.

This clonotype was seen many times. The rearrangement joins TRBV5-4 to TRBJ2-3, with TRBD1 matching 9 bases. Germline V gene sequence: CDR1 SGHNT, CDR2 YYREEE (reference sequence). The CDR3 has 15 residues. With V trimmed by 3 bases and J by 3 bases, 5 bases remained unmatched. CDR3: CASSSGTGRTDTQYF. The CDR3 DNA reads TGTGCCAGCAGCTCCGGGACAGGGAGAACAGATACGCAGTATTTT.